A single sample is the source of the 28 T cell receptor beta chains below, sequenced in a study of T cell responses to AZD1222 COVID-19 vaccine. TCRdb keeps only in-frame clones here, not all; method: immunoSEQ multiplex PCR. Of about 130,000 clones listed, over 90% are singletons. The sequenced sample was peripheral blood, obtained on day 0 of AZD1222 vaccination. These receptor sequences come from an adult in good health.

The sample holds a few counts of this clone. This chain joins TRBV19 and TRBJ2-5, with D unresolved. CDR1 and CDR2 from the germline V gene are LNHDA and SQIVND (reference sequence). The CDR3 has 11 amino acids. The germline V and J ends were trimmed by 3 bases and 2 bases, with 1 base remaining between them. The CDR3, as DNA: TGTGCCAGTAGTATGCAAGAGACCCAGTACTTC. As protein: CASSMQETQYF.

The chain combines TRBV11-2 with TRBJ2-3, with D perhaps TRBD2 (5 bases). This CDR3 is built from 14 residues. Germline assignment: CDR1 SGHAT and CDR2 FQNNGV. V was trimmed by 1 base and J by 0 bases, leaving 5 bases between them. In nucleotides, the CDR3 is TGTGCCAGCAGCTTAGCGGGGAGCACAGATACGCAGTATTTT. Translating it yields CASSLAGSTDTQYF.

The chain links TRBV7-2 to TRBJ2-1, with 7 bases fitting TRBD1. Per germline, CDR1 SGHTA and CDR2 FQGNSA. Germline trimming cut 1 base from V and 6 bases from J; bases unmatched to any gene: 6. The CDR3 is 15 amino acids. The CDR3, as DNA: TGTGCCAGCAGCTTAGATAGACAGGGCCCCAATGAGCAGTTCTTC. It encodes CASSLDRQGPNEQFF.

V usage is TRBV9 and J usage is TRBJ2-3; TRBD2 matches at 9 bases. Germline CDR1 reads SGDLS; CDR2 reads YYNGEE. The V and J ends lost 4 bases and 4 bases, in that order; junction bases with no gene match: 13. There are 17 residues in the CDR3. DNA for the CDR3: TGTGCCAGCAGCTCAAGTAGCGGGAGTGTCTTGGCAGATACGCAGTATTTT. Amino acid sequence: CASSSSSGSVLADTQYF.

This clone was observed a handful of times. CDR3 residues: CASSMLGGSDTEAFF. In DNA, the CDR3 is TGTGCCAGTAGTATGCTCGGGGGATCGGACACTGAAGCTTTCTTT. The chain uses TRBV19 and TRBJ1-1, with a weak D call TRBD1 (5 bases). Trimming took 3 bases from V and 3 from J, leaving 14 bases between them. This CDR3 has 15 amino acids. The germline CDR1 and CDR2 sequences are LNHDA and SQIVND (reference sequence).

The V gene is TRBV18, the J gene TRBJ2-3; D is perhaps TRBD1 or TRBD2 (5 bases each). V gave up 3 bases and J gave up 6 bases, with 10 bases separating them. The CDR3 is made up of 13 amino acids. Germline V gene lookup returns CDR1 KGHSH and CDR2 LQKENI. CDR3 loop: CASSPDGADTQYF. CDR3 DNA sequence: TGTGCCAGCTCACCCGACGGGGCGGATACGCAGTATTTT.

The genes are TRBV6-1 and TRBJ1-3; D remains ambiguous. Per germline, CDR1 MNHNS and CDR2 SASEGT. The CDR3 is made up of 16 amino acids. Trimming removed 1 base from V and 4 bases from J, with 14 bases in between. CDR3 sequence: CASSEVPGSSGNTIYF. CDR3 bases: TGTGCCAGCAGTGAAGTGCCCGGGTCATCAGGAAACACCATATATTTT.

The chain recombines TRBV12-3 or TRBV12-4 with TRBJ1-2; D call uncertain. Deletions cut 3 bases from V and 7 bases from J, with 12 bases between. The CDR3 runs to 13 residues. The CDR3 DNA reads TGTGCCAGCAGTTTCCGGGGTCCCTCTGGCTACACCTTC. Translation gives CASSFRGPSGYTF.

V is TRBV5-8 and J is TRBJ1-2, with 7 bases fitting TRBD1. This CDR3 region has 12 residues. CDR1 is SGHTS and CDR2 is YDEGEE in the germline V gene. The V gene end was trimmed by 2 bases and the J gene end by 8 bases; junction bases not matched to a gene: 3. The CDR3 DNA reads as TGTGCCAGCAGCTTCGACAGGGACGGCTACACCTTC. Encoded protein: CASSFDRDGYTF. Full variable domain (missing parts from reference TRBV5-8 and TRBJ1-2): EAGVTQSPTHLIKTRGQQATLRCSPISGHTSVYWYQQALGLGLQFLLWYDEGEERNRGNFPPRFSGRQFPNYSSELNVNALELEDSALYLCASSFDRDGYTFGSGTRLTVV.

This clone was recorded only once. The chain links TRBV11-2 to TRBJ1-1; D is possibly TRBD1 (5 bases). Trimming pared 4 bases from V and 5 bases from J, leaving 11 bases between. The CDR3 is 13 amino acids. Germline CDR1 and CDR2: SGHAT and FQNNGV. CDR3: CASSSQRGTEAFF. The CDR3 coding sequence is TGTGCCAGCAGCTCACAAAGGGGTACTGAAGCTTTCTTT.

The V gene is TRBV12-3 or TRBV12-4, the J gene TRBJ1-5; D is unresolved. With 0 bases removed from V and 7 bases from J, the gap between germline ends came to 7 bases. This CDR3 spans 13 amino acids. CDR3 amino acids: CASSLAERQPQHF. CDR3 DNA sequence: TGTGCCAGCAGTTTAGCGGAGCGGCAGCCCCAGCATTTT.

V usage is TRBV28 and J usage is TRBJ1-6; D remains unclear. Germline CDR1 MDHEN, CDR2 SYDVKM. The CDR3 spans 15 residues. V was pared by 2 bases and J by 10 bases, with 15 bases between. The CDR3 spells CASSLPLDYKSPLHF. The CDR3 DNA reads TGTGCCAGCAGTTTACCCTTGGACTACAAATCACCCCTCCACTTT.

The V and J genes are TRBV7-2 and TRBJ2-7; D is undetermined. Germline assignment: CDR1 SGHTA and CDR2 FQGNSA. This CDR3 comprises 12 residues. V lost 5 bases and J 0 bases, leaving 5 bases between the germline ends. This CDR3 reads CASSRSSYEQYF. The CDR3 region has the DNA TGTGCCAGCAGCCGTAGCTCCTACGAGCAGTACTTC.

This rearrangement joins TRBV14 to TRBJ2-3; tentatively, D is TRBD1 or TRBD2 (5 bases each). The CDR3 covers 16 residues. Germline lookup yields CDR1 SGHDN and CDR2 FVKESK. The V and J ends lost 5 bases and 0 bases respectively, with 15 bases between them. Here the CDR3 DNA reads TGTGCCAGCAGCTACGCCGGGACCCCAAGCACAGATACGCAGTATTTT. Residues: CASSYAGTPSTDTQYF.

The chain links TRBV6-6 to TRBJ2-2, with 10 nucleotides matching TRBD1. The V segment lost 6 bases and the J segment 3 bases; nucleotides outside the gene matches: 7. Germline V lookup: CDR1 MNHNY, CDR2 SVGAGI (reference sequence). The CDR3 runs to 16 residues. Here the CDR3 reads CASRRSGTGDTGELFF. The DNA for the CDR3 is TGTGCCAGCAGACGATCCGGGACAGGGGACACCGGGGAGCTGTTTTTT.

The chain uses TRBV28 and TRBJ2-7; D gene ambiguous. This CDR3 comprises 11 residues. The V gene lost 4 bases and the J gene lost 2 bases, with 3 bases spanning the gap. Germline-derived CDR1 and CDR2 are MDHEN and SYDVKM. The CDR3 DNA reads TGTGCCAGCAGTTCCCCCTACGAGCAGTACTTC. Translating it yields CASSSPYEQYF.

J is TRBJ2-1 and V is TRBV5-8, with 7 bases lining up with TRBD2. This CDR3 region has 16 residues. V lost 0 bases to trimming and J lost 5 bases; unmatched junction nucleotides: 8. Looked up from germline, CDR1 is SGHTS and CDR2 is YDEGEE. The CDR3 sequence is CASSLAAGETHNEQFF. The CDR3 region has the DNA TGTGCCAGCAGCTTGGCCGCGGGAGAAACCCACAATGAGCAGTTCTTC.

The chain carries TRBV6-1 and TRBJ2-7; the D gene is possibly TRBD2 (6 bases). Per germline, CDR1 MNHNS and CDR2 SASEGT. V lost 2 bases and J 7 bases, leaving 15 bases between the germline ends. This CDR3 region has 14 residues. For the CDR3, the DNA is TGTGCCAGCAGTGAAAGGACCGAGAGCGGGGAGCAGTACTTC. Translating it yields CASSERTESGEQYF.

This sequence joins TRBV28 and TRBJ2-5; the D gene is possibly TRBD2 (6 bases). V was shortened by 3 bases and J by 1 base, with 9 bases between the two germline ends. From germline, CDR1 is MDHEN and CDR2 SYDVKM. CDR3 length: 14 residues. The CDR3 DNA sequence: TGTGCCAGCAGTTTCCCGGGACTCCAAGAGACCCAGTACTTC. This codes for CASSFPGLQETQYF.

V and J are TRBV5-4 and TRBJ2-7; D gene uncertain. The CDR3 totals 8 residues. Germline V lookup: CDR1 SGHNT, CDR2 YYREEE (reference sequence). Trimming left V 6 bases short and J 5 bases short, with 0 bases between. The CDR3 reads CASNEQYF. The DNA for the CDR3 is TGTGCCAGCAACGAGCAGTACTTC.

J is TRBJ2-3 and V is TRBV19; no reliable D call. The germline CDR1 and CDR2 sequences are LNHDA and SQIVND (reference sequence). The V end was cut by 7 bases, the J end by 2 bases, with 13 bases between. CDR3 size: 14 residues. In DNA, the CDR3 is TGTGCCAGTAAGGGAAGTTTTGCCACAGATACGCAGTATTTT. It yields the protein CASKGSFATDTQYF. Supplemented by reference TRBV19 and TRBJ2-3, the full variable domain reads DGGITQSPKYLFRKEGQNVTLSCEQNLNHDAMYWYRQDPGQGLRLIYYSQIVNDFQKGDIAEGYSVSREKKESFPLTVTSAQKNPTAFYLCASKGSFATDTQYFGPGTRLTVL.

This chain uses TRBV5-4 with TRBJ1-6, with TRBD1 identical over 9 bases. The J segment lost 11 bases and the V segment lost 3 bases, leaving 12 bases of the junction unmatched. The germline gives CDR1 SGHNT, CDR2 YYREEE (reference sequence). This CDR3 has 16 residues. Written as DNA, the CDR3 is TGTGCCAGCAGCTGGTGGGGGACAGGGCCAGAGGCACCCCTCCACTTT. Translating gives CASSWWGTGPEAPLHF.

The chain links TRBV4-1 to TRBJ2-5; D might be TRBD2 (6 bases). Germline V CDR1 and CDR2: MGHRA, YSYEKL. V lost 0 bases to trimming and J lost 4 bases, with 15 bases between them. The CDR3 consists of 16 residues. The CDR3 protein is CASSQDNGGSRETQYF. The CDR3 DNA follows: TGCGCCAGCAGCCAAGATAACGGGGGTAGCAGAGAGACCCAGTACTTC.

CDR3 residues: CASSEFTAGYGYTF. The CDR3 DNA reads TGTGCCAGCAGTGAATTCACGGCAGGGTATGGCTACACCTTC. The chain links TRBV25-1 to TRBJ1-2, with a possible D match to TRBD1 (5 bases). Per germline, CDR1 MGHDK and CDR2 SYGVNS. V was cut by 1 base and J by 5 bases, with 11 bases left in between. This CDR3 region has 14 residues.

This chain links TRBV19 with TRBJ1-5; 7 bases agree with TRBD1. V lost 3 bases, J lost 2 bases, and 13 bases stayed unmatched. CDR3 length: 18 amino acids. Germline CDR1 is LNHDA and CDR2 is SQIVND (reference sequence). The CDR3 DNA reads TGTGCCAGTAGTATCACCGAGACAGGGCTCGGAGGCAATCAGCCCCAGCATTTT. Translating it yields CASSITETGLGGNQPQHF.

CDR3 sequence: CATSEGRNTEAFF. CDR3 in DNA: TGTGCCACCAGTGAGGGTAGGAACACTGAAGCTTTCTTT. The chain joins TRBV24-1 to TRBJ1-1, with D uncertain. Germline lookup yields CDR1 KGHDR and CDR2 SFDVKD. This CDR3 has 13 amino acids. Trimming pared 4 bases from V and 1 base from J, leaving 6 bases between.

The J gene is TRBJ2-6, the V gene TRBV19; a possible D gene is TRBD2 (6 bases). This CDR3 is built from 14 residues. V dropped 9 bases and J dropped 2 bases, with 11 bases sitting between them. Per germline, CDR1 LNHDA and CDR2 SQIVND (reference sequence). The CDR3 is CASGGGAGANVLTF. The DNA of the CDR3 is TGTGCCAGCGGGGGTGGTGCTGGGGCCAACGTCCTGACTTTC.

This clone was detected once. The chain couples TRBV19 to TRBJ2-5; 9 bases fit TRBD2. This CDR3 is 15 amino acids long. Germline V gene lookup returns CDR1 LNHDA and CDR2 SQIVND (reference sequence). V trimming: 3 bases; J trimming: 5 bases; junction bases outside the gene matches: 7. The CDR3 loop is CASSMLRGGRETQYF. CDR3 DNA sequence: TGTGCCAGTAGTATGTTGCGGGGGGGCCGGGAGACCCAGTACTTC.